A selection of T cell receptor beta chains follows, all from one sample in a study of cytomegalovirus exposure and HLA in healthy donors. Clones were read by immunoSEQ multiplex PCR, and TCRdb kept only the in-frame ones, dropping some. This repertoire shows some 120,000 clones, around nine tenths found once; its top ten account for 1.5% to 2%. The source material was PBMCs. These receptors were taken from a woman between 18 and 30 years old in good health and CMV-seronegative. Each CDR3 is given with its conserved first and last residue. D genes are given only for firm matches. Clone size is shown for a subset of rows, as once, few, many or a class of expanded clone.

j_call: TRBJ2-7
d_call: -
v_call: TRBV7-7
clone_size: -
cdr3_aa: CASSLEAGVGEQYF

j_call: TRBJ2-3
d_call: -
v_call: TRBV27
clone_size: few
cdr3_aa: CASGQSASTDTQYF

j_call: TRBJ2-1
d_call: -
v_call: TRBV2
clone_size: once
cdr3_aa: CASSRPPRGSYTSYNEQFF

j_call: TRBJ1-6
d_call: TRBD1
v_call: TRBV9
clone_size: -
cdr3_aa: CASSAEDRGDSPLHF

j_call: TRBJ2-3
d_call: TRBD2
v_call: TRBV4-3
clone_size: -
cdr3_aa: CASSQGSGSVSDTQYF

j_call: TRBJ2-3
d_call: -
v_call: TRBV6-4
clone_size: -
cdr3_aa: CASSDLTGDTQYF

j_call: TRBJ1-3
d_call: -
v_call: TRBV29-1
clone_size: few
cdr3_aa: CSVRTGRNTIYF

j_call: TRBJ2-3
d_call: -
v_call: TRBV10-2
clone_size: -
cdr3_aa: CASSEPRTDLTDTQYF

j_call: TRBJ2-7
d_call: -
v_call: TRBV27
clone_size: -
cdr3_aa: CAVRRASTNYEQYF

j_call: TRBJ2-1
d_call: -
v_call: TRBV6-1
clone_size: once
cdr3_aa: CASSRTEYNEQFF

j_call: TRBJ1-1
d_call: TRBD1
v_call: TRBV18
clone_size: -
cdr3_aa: CASSPDRGTEAFF

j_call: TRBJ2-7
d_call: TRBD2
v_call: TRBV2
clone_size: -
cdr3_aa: CASRGRLADYEQYF

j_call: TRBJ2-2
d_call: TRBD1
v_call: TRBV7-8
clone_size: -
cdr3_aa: CASSSRQGGPGELFF

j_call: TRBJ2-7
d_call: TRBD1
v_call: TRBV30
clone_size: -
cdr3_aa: CAWGQGLYEQYF

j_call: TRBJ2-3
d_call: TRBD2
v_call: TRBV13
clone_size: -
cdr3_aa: CASSPSGSRVDTQYF

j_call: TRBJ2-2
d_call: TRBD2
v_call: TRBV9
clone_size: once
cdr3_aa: CASTLAGKGGELFF

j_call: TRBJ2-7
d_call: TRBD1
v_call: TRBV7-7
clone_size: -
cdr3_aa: CASSSDREESSYEQYF

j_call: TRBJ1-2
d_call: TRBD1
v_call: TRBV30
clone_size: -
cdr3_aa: CAWKRPDRVYGYTF

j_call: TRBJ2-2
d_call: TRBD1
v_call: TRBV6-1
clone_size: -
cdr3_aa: CASRKGQGGAGELFF

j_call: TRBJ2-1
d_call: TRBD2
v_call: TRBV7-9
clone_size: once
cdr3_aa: CASSLGGGAVDNEQFF

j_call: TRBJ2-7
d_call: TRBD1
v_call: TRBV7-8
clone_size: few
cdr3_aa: CASGQAFSYEQYF

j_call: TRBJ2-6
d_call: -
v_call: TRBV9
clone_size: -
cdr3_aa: CASSARWSGANVLTF

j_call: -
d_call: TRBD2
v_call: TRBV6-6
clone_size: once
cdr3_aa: CASSYLAGGGEQYF

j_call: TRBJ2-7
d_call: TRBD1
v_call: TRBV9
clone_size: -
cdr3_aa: CASSVADRGLEQYF

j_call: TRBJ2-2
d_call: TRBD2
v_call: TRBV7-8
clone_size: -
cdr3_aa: CASSLWAGRGRRSTGELFF

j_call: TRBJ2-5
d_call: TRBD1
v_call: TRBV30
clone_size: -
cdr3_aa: CAWEQGAGETQYF

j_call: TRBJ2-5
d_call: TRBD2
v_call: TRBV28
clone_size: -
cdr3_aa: CASSSGLAVQETQYF

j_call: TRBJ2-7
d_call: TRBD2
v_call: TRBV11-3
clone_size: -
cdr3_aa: CASSQSRDSLAGGQTYEQYF

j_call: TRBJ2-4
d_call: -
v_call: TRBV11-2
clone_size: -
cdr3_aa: CASSWFRLSGPWDIQYF

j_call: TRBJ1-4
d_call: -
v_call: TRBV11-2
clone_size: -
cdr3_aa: CASSFVGGEKLFF

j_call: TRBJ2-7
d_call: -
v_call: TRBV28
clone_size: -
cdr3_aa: CASRTGPSYEQYF

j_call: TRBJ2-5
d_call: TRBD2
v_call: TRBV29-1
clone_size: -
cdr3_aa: CSSGTSSETQYF

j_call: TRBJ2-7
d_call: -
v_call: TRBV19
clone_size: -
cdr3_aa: CASSIVTAAGYEQYF